The clone carrying this T cell receptor (beta chain) came up many times. The antigen is not known. Preparation of the TCRbeta library was carried out with unique molecular identifiers. One entry per CDR3 protein results from TCRdb running MiXCR on the PCR reads. The sample includes 240,000 or so distinct CDR3 sequences, around 7.5% of them seen just once. The sample comes from a study of T-cell reconstitution after alpha-beta-depleted transplantation in children. Deletions cut 5 bases from V and 3 bases from J, with 14 bases between. This CDR3 contains 14 residues. Study-wide results and caveats: The authors attributed T-cell counts and diversity one year after transplant mostly to newly produced T cells. The origin of alpha-beta T cells about two months after transplant was reportedly several hundred expanded graft clones. In some patients, recipient T cells and intrathymic progenitors surviving conditioning explained high day-60 diversity.

The chain carries TRBV12-3 or TRBV12-4 and TRBJ2-7, with a possible D match to TRBD1 (5 bases). The TCR was taken from a male patient between 10 and 17 years old who had a stem cell transplant for acute lymphoblastic leukemia, so the T cells may come from the graft donor. The specimen comprised PBMCs, mostly from graft donor cells, sampled 180 days after TCRalphabeta/CD19-depleted stem cell transplant. CDR3 bases: TGTGCCAGCAGTCCCAGGGTGACTCTCTACGAGCAGTACTTC. Protein product: CASSPRVTLYEQYF.